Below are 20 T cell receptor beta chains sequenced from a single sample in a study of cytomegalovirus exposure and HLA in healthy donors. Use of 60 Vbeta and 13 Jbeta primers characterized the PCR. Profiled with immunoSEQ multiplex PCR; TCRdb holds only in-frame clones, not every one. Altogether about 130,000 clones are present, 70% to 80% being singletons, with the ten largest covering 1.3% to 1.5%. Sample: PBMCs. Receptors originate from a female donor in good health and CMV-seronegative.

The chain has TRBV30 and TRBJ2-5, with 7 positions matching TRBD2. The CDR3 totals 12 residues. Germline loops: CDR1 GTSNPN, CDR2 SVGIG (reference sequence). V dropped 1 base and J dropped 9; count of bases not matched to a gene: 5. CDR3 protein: CAWSAGGRAQYF. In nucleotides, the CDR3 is TGTGCCTGGAGTGCTGGTGGGAGGGCCCAGTACTTC.

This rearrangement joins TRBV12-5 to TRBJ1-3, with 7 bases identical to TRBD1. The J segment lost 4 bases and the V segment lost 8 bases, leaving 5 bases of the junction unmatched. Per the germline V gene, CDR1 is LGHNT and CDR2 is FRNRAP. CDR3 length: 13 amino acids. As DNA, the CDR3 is TGTGCTAGTACGACAGGGACGGGAAACACCATATATTTT. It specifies CASTTGTGNTIYF. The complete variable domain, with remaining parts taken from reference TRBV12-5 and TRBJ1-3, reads DARVTQTPRHKVTEMGQEVTMRCQPILGHNTVFWYRQTMMQGLELLAYFRNRAPLDDSGMPKDRFSAEMPDATLATLKIQPSEPRDSAVYFCASTTGTGNTIYFGEGSWLTVV.

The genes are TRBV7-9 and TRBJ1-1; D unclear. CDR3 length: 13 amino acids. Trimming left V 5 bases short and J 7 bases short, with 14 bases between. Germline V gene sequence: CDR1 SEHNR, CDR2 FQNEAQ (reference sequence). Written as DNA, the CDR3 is TGTGCCAGCAGCCTCTCTCCGGGGAATGAAGCTTTCTTT. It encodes CASSLSPGNEAFF.

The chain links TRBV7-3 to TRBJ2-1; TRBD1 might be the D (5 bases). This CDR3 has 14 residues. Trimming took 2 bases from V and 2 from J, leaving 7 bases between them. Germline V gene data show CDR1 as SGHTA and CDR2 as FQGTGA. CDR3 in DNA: TGTGCCAGCAGCTTAGACAGTGCCTACAATGAGCAGTTCTTC. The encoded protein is CASSLDSAYNEQFF. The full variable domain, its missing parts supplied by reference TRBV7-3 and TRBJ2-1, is GAGVSQTPSNKVTEKGKYVELRCDPISGHTALYWYRQSLGQGPEFLIYFQGTGAADDSGLPNDRFFAVRPEGSVSTLKIQRTERGDSAVYLCASSLDSAYNEQFFGPGTRLTVL.

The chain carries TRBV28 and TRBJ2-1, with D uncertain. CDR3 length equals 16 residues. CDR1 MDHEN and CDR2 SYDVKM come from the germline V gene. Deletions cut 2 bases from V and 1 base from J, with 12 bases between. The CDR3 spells CASSLKRYPSYNEQFF. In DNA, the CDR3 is TGTGCCAGCAGTTTAAAGCGCTACCCTTCCTACAATGAGCAGTTCTTC.

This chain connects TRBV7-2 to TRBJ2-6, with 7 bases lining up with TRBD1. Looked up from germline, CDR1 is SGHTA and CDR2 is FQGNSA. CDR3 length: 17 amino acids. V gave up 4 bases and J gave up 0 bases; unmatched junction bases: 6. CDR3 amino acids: CASSSGTVNSGANVLTF. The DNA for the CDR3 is TGTGCCAGCAGCTCGGGGACAGTTAACTCTGGGGCCAACGTCCTGACTTTC.

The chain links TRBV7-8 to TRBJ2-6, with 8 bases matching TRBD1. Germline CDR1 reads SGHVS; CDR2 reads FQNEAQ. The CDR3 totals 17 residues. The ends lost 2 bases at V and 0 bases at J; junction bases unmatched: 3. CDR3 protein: CASSLQGATSGANVLTF. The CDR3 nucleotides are TGTGCCAGCAGCTTACAGGGGGCCACCTCTGGGGCCAACGTCCTGACTTTC.

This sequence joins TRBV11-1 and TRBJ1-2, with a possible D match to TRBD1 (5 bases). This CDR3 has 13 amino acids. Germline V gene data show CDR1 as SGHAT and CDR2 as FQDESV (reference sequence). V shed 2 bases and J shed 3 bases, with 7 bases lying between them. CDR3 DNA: TGTGCCAGCAGCTTAAGCAGGGACTATGGCTACACCTTC. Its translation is CASSLSRDYGYTF.

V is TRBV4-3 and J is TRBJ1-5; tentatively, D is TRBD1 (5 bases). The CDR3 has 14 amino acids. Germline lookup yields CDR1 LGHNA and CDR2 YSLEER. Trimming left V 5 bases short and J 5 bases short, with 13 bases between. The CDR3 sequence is CASSKGLTDQPQHF. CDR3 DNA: TGCGCCAGCAGCAAGGGACTCACGGATCAGCCCCAGCATTTT.

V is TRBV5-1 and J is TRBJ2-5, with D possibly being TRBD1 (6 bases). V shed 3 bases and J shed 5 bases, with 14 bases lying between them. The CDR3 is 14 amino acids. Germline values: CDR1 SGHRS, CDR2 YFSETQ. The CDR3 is CASSSQGSLETQYF. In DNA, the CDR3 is TGCGCCAGCAGCTCACAGGGTAGTCTGGAGACCCAGTACTTC.

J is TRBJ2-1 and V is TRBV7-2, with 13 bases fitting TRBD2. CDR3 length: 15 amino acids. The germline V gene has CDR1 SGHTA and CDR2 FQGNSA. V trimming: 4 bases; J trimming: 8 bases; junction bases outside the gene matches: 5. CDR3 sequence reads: CASSSWTSGSYEQFF. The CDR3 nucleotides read TGTGCCAGCAGCTCGTGGACTAGCGGGAGTTATGAGCAGTTCTTC.

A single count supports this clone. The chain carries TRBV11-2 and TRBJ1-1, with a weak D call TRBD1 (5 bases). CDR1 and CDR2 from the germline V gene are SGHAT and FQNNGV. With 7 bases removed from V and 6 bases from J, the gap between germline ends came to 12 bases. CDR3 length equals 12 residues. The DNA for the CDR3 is TGTGCCAGCACCATCACACAGGCTGAAGCTTTCTTT. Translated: CASTITQAEAFF.

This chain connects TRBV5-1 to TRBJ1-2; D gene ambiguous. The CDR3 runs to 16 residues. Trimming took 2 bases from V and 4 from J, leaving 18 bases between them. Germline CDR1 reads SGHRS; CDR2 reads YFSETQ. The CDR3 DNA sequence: TGCGCCAGCAGCTTTAATGTCGACGGCCACAGCTATGGCTACACCTTC. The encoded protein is CASSFNVDGHSYGYTF.

CDR3 in amino acids: CASRLVSRANYGYTF. CDR3 sequence (DNA): TGTGCAAGTCGCTTAGTTTCACGGGCTAACTATGGCTACACCTTC. This chain connects TRBV12-2 to TRBJ1-2. TRBV12-2 is a known pseudogene. The CDR3 contains 15 residues.

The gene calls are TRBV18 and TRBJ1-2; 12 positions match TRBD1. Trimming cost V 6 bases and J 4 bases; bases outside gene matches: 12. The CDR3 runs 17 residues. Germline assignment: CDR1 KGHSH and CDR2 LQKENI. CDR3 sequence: CASSPPGQGAKSYGYTF. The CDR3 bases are TGTGCCAGCTCCCCCCCGGGACAGGGGGCTAAGAGCTATGGCTACACCTTC.

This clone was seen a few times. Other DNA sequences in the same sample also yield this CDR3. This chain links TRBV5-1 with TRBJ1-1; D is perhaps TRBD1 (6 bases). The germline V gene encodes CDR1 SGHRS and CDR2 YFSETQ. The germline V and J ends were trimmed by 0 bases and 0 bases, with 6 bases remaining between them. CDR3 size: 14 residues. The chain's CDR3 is CASSLGQVNTEAFF. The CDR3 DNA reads TGCGCCAGCAGCTTGGGACAGGTGAACACTGAAGCTTTCTTT.

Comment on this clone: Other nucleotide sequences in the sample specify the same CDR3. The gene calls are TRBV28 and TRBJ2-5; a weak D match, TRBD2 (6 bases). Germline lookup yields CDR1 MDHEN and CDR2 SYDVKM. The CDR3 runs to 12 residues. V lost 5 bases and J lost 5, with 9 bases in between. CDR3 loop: CASSLRGETQYF. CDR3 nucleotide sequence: TGTGCCAGCAGTCTCCGGGGGGAGACCCAGTACTTC.

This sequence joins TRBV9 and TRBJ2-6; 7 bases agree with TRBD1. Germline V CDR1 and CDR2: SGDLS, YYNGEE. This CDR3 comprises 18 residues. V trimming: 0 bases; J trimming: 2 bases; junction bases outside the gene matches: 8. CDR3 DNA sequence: TGTGCCAGCAGCGTAGGAGCCAGGGGGTTTGCTGGGGCCAACGTCCTGACTTTC. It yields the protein CASSVGARGFAGANVLTF.

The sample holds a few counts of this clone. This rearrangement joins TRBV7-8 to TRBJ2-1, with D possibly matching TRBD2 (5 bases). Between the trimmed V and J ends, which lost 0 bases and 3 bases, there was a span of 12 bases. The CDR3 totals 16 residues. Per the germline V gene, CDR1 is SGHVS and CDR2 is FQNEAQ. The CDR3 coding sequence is TGTGCCAGCAGCTTAGCGCGCGGCGGGTTCTACAATGAGCAGTTCTTC. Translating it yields CASSLARGGFYNEQFF.

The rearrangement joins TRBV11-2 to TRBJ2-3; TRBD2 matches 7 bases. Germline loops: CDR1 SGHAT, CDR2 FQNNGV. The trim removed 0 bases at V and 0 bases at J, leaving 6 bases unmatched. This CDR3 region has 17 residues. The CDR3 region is CASSLEGGRGSTDTQYF. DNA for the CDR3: TGTGCCAGCAGCTTAGAGGGTGGGCGGGGGAGCACAGATACGCAGTATTTT.